These T cell receptor beta chains were read from a single sample in a study of blood T cells in healthy people across ages. TCRdb re-called the 5' RACE reads with MiXCR, one entry per CDR3 protein. The table lists about 640,000 distinct CDR3 sequences, roughly 53% of them singletons. The sequenced sample was blood. All receptors derive from a man aged 60 to 69 in good health. The CDR3 runs from the conserved cysteine through the conserved F or W. A D gene is named only where the DNA matches it firmly. Clone size, where shown, is once, few, many, or a class for clones that have expanded.

d_call | clone_size | j_call | v_call | cdr3_aa | cdr3_nt
TRBD2 | . | TRBJ2-1 | TRBV7-2 | CASSPGGAMSNGQFF | TGTGCCAGCAGCCCGGGGGGAGCCATGTCCAATGGGCAGTTCTTC
. | once | TRBJ2-2 | TRBV6-6 | CASSGTFGGELFF | TGTGCCAGCAGTGGGACCTTTGGCGGGGAGCTGTTTTTT
. | . | TRBJ1-2 | TRBV7-9 | CASSLDATPDYGYTF | TGTGCCAGCAGCTTAGATGCAACTCCCGACTATGGCTACACCTTC
. | . | TRBJ2-7 | TRBV6-5 | CASSRPGNYEQYF | TGTGCCAGCAGTCGACCAGGGAACTACGAGCAGTACTTC
TRBD1 | many | TRBJ1-6 | TRBV25-1 | CASSADRGREVDNSPLHF | TGTGCCAGCAGTGCGGACAGGGGTCGGGAGGTAGATAATTCACCCCTCCACTTT
TRBD2 | . | TRBJ2-2 | TRBV6-5 | CASSYHQGGVNTGELFF | TGTGCCAGCAGTTACCACCAGGGAGGGGTGAACACCGGGGAGCTGTTTTTT
TRBD2 | . | TRBJ2-1 | TRBV4-2 | CASSPPTGTSGGPNEQFF | TGTGCCAGCAGCCCTCCGACCGGGACTAGCGGGGGGCCCAATGAGCAGTTCTTC
. | once | TRBJ1-2 | TRBV10-3 | CAISERQETYTF | TGTGCCATCAGTGAGAGGCAGGAGACCTACACCTTC
. | . | TRBJ2-1 | TRBV4-1 | CASSQPDRYYNEQFF | TGCGCCAGCAGCCAACCGGACAGATACTACAATGAGCAGTTCTTC
TRBD2 | . | TRBJ2-3 | TRBV28 | CASRRGGAADTQYF | TGTGCCAGCAGGCGGGGAGGGGCCGCAGATACGCAGTATTTT
. | once | TRBJ2-1 | TRBV12-3/TRBV12-4 | CASSAPGGGRNEQFF | TGTGCCAGCAGTGCCCCAGGGGGAGGTCGAAATGAGCAGTTCTTC
. | . | TRBJ1-2 | TRBV28 | CASSSLGGGRDYGYTF | TGTGCCAGCAGCTCCCTTGGGGGTGGTAGGGACTATGGCTACACCTTC
TRBD2 | . | TRBJ2-1 | TRBV5-1 | CASSPGGAGFHEQFF | TGCGCCAGCAGCCCCGGGGGGGCAGGGTTCCACGAGCAGTTCTTC
TRBD2 | . | TRBJ2-5 | TRBV29-1 | CSVAGGALRQETQYF | TGCAGCGTTGCGGGGGGGGCCCTTCGTCAAGAGACCCAGTACTTC
TRBD2 | few | TRBJ2-1 | TRBV20-1 | CSARALRGGYNEQFF | TGCAGTGCTAGAGCGTTGCGGGGGGGCTACAATGAGCAGTTCTTC
. | . | TRBJ2-7 | TRBV6-5 | CASRGGGFHEQYF | TGTGCCAGCCGAGGGGGGGGTTTTCACGAGCAGTACTTC
. | . | TRBJ2-5 | TRBV21-1 | CASSTTPGQGGNEQYF | TGTGCCAGCAGCACTACCCCGGGACAGGGCGGGAATGAGCAGTACTTC
. | . | TRBJ1-1 | TRBV5-6 | CASSYTRRGAFF | TGTGCCAGCAGCTATACACGGCGTGGGGCTTTCTTT
TRBD2 | few | TRBJ2-7 | TRBV5-1 | CASSFTREGFEQYF | TGCGCCAGCAGCTTCACGCGGGAGGGTTTCGAGCAGTACTTC
. | . | TRBJ2-1 | TRBV14 | CASSQGWGQFF | TGTGCCAGCAGCCAAGGTTGGGGGCAGTTCTTC
. | . | TRBJ1-6 | TRBV5-1 | CASSSAGTENSPLHF | TGCGCCAGCAGCTCCGCCGGGACGGAAAATTCACCCCTCCACTTT
. | . | TRBJ2-7 | TRBV6-6 | CASSQGADNSYEQYF | TGTGCCAGCAGTCAAGGGGCAGACAACTCCTACGAGCAGTACTTC